This T cell receptor beta chain was sequenced in a study of T cell responses to AZD1222 COVID-19 vaccine. Deletions cut 5 bases from V and 4 bases from J, with 17 bases between. The V gene's germline CDR1 is LGHNA and CDR2 YNFKEQ. The CDR3 totals 16 residues. Study-wide results and caveats: White British people made up most donors, females outnumbered males, and clonal diversity was possibly underestimated. Breadth and depth of Spike-specific TCRs rose after two AZD1222 doses. Reportedly, close to half of spike-specific TCRs are directed against unmutated variant regions. Only six or seven AZD1222 recipients were seropositive at baseline.

This table comes from immunoSEQ multiplex PCR, and its TCRdb copy is limited to in-frame clones, with some not included. The sample contains some 170,000 clones, 85% to 90% of which appear only once. Notes on this clone: As yet, its antigen is unknown.

The J gene is TRBJ1-4, the V gene TRBV4-2, with D tentatively TRBD1 (5 bases). This clonotype was obtained from an adult who received the MenACWY meningococcal vaccine as a control. The sample was peripheral blood, taken 28 days after the second dose of the MenACWY control vaccine. CDR3 protein: CASSFTVADNNEKLFF. Written as DNA, the CDR3 is TGTGCCAGCAGCTTTACTGTGGCGGACAATAATGAAAAACTGTTTTTT.